The 13 T cell receptor beta chains in this list originate from one sample, sequenced in a study of T cell responses to AZD1222 COVID-19 vaccine. Some clones are missing from TCRdb's copy, which holds only in-frame ones; the method was immunoSEQ multiplex PCR. Of 200,000 to 250,000 clones in the sample, around 94% are singletons; the top ten hold around 1.7%. Here the sequenced sample was peripheral blood, taken 28 days after the second dose of the MenACWY control vaccine. These receptors were obtained from an adult who received the MenACWY meningococcal vaccine as a control.

V and J are TRBV7-8 and TRBJ2-7, with a weak D call TRBD1 (6 bases). This CDR3 contains 15 residues. CDR1 is SGHVS, CDR2 FQNEAQ, per germline. Trimming removed 5 bases from V and 3 bases from J, with 17 bases in between. CDR3 loop: CASSPNQGLSYEQYF. The DNA for the CDR3 is TGTGCCAGCAGCCCTAATCAGGGGCTGAGCTACGAGCAGTACTTC.

The chain uses TRBV27 and TRBJ1-1; no clear D gene. This CDR3 has 13 residues. The V gene's germline CDR1 is MNHEY and CDR2 SMNVEV (reference sequence). Deletions cut 3 bases from V and 8 bases from J, with 13 bases between. The CDR3 region is CASSFSPSKEAFF. The CDR3 DNA follows: TGTGCCAGCAGTTTCTCCCCCAGCAAGGAAGCTTTCTTT.

The chain links TRBV4-3 to TRBJ2-3, with 10 bases identical to TRBD2. The CDR3 length is 16 residues. With 0 bases clipped from V and 1 base from J, the junction kept 1 base outside the gene matches. Looked up from germline, CDR1 is LGHNA and CDR2 is YSLEER. DNA for the CDR3: TGCGCCAGCAGCCAAGACACTAGCGGGGGCACAGATACGCAGTATTTT. Residues: CASSQDTSGGTDTQYF.

This chain connects TRBV7-8 to TRBJ2-2, with no clear D. V lost 5 bases, J lost 4 bases, and 17 bases lay in between. Per the germline V gene, CDR1 is SGHVS and CDR2 is FQNEAQ. The CDR3 loop spans 16 amino acids. CDR3 bases: TGTGCCAGCAGCGAAGCACGGAGTATGGGCACCGGGGAGCTGTTTTTT. Translated, it gives CASSEARSMGTGELFF.

This clone turned up a few times. This chain uses TRBV2 with TRBJ2-5; D uncertain. Trimming took 2 bases from V and 5 from J, leaving 9 bases between them. Germline CDR1 reads SNHLY; CDR2 reads FYNNEI. This CDR3 comprises 13 residues. This CDR3 is CASSELPGETQYF. CDR3 bases: TGTGCCAGCAGTGAACTCCCTGGGGAGACCCAGTACTTC.

The chain links TRBV4-2 to TRBJ1-1; TRBD1 matches 10 bases. The V segment lost 2 bases and the J segment 5 bases; nucleotides outside the gene matches: 8. Looked up from germline, CDR1 is LGHNA and CDR2 is YNFKEQ. The CDR3 is 16 residues long. This CDR3 is CASSQTPGQGLTEAFF. The CDR3 DNA sequence: TGTGCCAGCAGCCAAACTCCGGGACAGGGGTTGACTGAAGCTTTCTTT.

This chain joins TRBV3-1 (or the pseudogene TRBV3-2) and TRBJ1-2, with D hard to call. The CDR3 loop spans 14 amino acids. Germline V CDR1 and CDR2: LGHDT, YNNKEL (reference sequence). With 0 bases removed from V and 8 bases from J, the gap between germline ends came to 13 bases. CDR3 residues: CASSQDPSSKGYTF. The CDR3, as DNA: TGTGCCAGCAGCCAAGACCCTTCCAGCAAGGGCTACACCTTC.

The gene calls are TRBV28 and TRBJ2-1, with 11 nucleotides matching TRBD2. The CDR3 sequence is 15 residues long. Trimming took 2 bases from V and 7 from J; bases not matched to a gene: 4. The V gene's germline CDR1 is MDHEN and CDR2 SYDVKM. This CDR3 reads CASSLDLAGGNEQFF. CDR3 in DNA: TGTGCCAGCAGTTTAGATCTAGCGGGGGGTAATGAGCAGTTCTTC.

This clone was observed a few times. V usage is TRBV2 and J usage is TRBJ1-6; D is possibly TRBD1 (6 bases). CDR1 is SNHLY and CDR2 is FYNNEI in the germline V gene. V gave up 5 bases and J gave up 7 bases, with 15 bases separating them. This CDR3 is built from 15 residues. Here the CDR3 reads CASSKGRGRNSPLHF. CDR3 nucleotide sequence: TGTGCCAGCAGTAAAGGTCGGGGGCGGAATTCACCCCTCCACTTT.

The V call is TRBV9, the J call TRBJ2-7; D is perhaps TRBD1 (5 bases). The V gene's germline CDR1 is SGDLS and CDR2 YYNGEE. The CDR3 loop spans 13 amino acids. The V gene lost 3 bases and the J gene lost 6 bases, with 13 bases spanning the gap. CDR3 amino acids: CASSDSGAAEQYF. In DNA form, the CDR3 reads TGTGCCAGCAGCGATAGTGGGGCAGCCGAGCAGTACTTC.

This chain joins TRBV10-2 and TRBJ2-7, with 8 bases aligning to TRBD2. The J segment lost 7 bases and the V segment lost 7 bases, leaving 9 bases of the junction unmatched. The length of the CDR3 is 13 residues. Germline V lookup: CDR1 WSHSY, CDR2 SAAADI. CDR3 sequence: CASTLGLAREQYF. The CDR3 DNA follows: TGCGCCAGCACCCTTGGACTAGCTCGGGAGCAGTACTTC.

Note on this clone: Sequence at one end of the junction differs from germline and may be a read error. The rearrangement uses TRBV7-7 and TRBJ2-3, with 8 bases identical to TRBD2. Germline CDR1 SSHAT, CDR2 FNYEAQ (reference sequence). This CDR3 has 16 amino acids. CDR3 sequence: CASSAGSGSLGDTQYF. DNA of the CDR3: TGTGCTAGCAGCGCGGGAAGCGGGAGTCTGGGAGATACGCAGTATTTT.

This clone was detected only once. The J gene is TRBJ1-1, the V gene TRBV5-1; D is unclear. Trimming removed 5 bases from V and 6 bases from J, with 11 bases in between. The CDR3 loop spans 12 amino acids. In germline, CDR1 is SGHRS, CDR2 YFSETQ. CDR3 residues: CASREGLAEAFF. Here the CDR3 DNA reads TGCGCCAGCAGAGAGGGCCTAGCTGAAGCTTTCTTT.